This is a list of T cell receptor beta chains from one sample in a study of cytomegalovirus exposure and HLA in healthy donors. Repertoires were generated with immunoSEQ multiplex PCR, while TCRdb's copy carries only in-frame clones and drops some. The repertoire holds just under 95,000 clones, with around 85% as singletons. Sequenced input: PBMCs. These receptor sequences come from a girl aged 2 to 10 in good health and CMV-seropositive. The CDR3 runs from the conserved cysteine through the conserved F or W. D genes are given only for firm matches. Only part of the rows carry a size: once, few, many, or a class if the clone is expanded.

J: TRBJ1-1
V: TRBV28
size: -
D: -
DNA: TGTGCCAGCAGATCTTTAGCGGCTGAAGCTTTCTTT
CDR3: CASRSLAAEAFF

J: TRBJ1-5
V: TRBV29-1
size: -
D: -
DNA: TGCAGCGTTGGAGGGGGTAATCAGCCCCAGCATTTT
CDR3: CSVGGGNQPQHF

J: TRBJ1-5
V: TRBV19
size: few
D: -
DNA: TGTGCCAGTAGTATCTCGGGGTTCCCAGGTCAGCCCCAGCATTTT
CDR3: CASSISGFPGQPQHF

J: TRBJ1-5
V: TRBV30
size: -
D: -
DNA: TGTGCCTGGAGTAAACCAGGGGGCAATCAGCCCCAGCATTTT
CDR3: CAWSKPGGNQPQHF

J: TRBJ2-3
V: TRBV18
size: -
D: -
DNA: TGTGCCAGCTCCGGAACCGGGTCACAGGGCCCTTACACAGATACGCAGTATTTT
CDR3: CASSGTGSQGPYTDTQYF

J: TRBJ2-7
V: TRBV4-2
size: -
D: TRBD1
DNA: TGTGCCAGCAGCCAAGATACCGGGACAGGGAGCCACGAGCAGTACTTC
CDR3: CASSQDTGTGSHEQYF

J: TRBJ1-1
V: TRBV4-2
size: -
D: -
DNA: TGTGCCAGCAGCCAAGGGACAGTTACGGGAAACACTGAAGCTTTCTTT
CDR3: CASSQGTVTGNTEAFF

J: TRBJ1-2
V: TRBV28
size: -
D: TRBD1
DNA: TGTGCCAGCAGCCTACCGGGACAGGGATTTGGCTACACCTTC
CDR3: CASSLPGQGFGYTF

J: TRBJ2-1
V: TRBV28
size: -
D: TRBD1
DNA: TGTGCCAGCAGCAGACGAGGGAACAGGGGGCTTTGGAATGAGCAGTTCTTC
CDR3: CASSRRGNRGLWNEQFF

J: TRBJ1-1
V: TRBV27
size: -
D: -
DNA: TGTGCCAGCAGTTTGGCAGGGAGGTACACTGAAGCTTTCTTT
CDR3: CASSLAGRYTEAFF

J: TRBJ1-2
V: TRBV29-1
size: -
D: TRBD1
DNA: TGCAGCGTTGAAGTCGTGGACAGGGCCTCCCCCAACTATGGCTACACCTTC
CDR3: CSVEVVDRASPNYGYTF

J: TRBJ2-7
V: TRBV15
size: -
D: TRBD2
DNA: TGTGCCACCAGCATAGGAGCGGGGGTCGGTTCCTACGAGCAGTACTTC
CDR3: CATSIGAGVGSYEQYF

J: TRBJ2-2
V: TRBV5-4
size: -
D: -
DNA: TGTGCCAGCAGCTTGGTGGGGGGCACCGGGGAGCTGTTTTTT
CDR3: CASSLVGGTGELFF

J: TRBJ2-1
V: TRBV6-4
size: -
D: TRBD2
DNA: TGTGCCAGCAGTAACGCTCTAGCGGAGGTCAATGAGCAGTTCTTC
CDR3: CASSNALAEVNEQFF

J: TRBJ1-5
V: TRBV27
size: -
D: TRBD1
DNA: TGTGCCAGCAGCTACAGGGGGCATCAGCCCCAGCATTTT
CDR3: CASSYRGHQPQHF

J: TRBJ1-1
V: TRBV10-3
size: -
D: TRBD1
DNA: TGTGCCATCAGTTACAGGGGAATGGGGAACACTGAAGCTTTCTTT
CDR3: CAISYRGMGNTEAFF

J: TRBJ1-2
V: TRBV9
size: -
D: -
DNA: TGTGCCAGCACGGGGGAAAGACCTAACTATGGCTACACCTTC
CDR3: CASTGERPNYGYTF

J: TRBJ1-2
V: TRBV5-6
size: -
D: -
DNA: TGTGCCAGCAGCGGTTTCAGGGGAGAGTCGGATGGCTACACCTTC
CDR3: CASSGFRGESDGYTF

J: TRBJ1-2
V: TRBV5-6
size: -
D: -
DNA: TGTGCCAGCAGCTTGTTTGGTGGCAGCGACCCTTCTAACTATGGCTACACCTTC
CDR3: CASSLFGGSDPSNYGYTF

J: TRBJ1-5
V: TRBV30
size: -
D: -
DNA: TGTGCCTGGAGTTCACAGCAAAATCAGCCCCAGCATTTT
CDR3: CAWSSQQNQPQHF

J: TRBJ2-7
V: TRBV6-5
size: -
D: TRBD1
DNA: TGTGCCAGCCTGTCCCGGGACAGAAAATACGAGCAGTACTTC
CDR3: CASLSRDRKYEQYF

J: TRBJ1-2
V: TRBV5-6
size: -
D: -
DNA: TGTGCCAGCAGCGAGAGCTTAGAGTCATATGGCTACACCTTC
CDR3: CASSESLESYGYTF